These 13 T cell receptor beta chains originate from one sample sequenced in a study of cytomegalovirus exposure and HLA in healthy donors. The PCR ran on 60 Vbeta and 13 Jbeta primers. TCRdb's copy holds only in-frame clones and misses some; the assay was immunoSEQ multiplex PCR. The sample holds 120,000 or so clones, 75% to 85% seen once. Material for sequencing was PBMCs. The receptors derive from a woman aged 50 to 65 in good health and CMV-seropositive.

This clone was detected a few times. J is TRBJ1-2 and V is TRBV27, with 7 bases aligning to TRBD1. The CDR3 consists of 16 residues. Per the germline V gene, CDR1 is MNHEY and CDR2 is SMNVEV (reference sequence). J lost 4 bases, V lost 4 bases, and 12 bases had no gene match. The DNA for the CDR3 is TGTGCCAGCAGTTATAGTTTTGGCAGGGGGACCTATGGCTACACCTTC. Amino acids: CASSYSFGRGTYGYTF.

This chain joins TRBV5-1 and TRBJ1-4; weak D call: TRBD1 (5 bases). Germline V gene lookup returns CDR1 SGHRS and CDR2 YFSETQ. V was shortened by 1 base and J by 8 bases, with 12 bases between the two germline ends. This CDR3 spans 14 amino acids. This CDR3 is CASSLTGAGEKLFF. The CDR3 DNA is TGCGCCAGCAGCTTGACCGGGGCGGGGGAAAAACTGTTTTTT.

About this clone: A read error may account for a junction end that differs from germline. The genes are TRBV7-6 and TRBJ1-1; D unclear. Per germline, CDR1 SGHVS and CDR2 FNYEAQ. The CDR3 is 13 amino acids. CDR3 nucleotides: TGTGCCAGCAGCCTAGCTAGGAACACTGAAGCTTTCTTT. Amino acids: CASSLARNTEAFF.

The chain is built from TRBV2 and TRBJ2-1; tentatively, D is TRBD1 (6 bases). The V end was cut by 7 bases, the J end by 0 bases, with 13 bases between. This CDR3 has 15 residues. In germline, CDR1 is SNHLY, CDR2 FYNNEI. The CDR3 here is CASTDSYLSYNEQFF. The CDR3 region has the DNA TGTGCCAGCACGGACAGTTACCTCTCCTACAATGAGCAGTTCTTC.

This clone has just a few counts. The chain combines TRBV27 with TRBJ2-3, with a possible D match to TRBD2 (7 bases). V dropped 5 bases and J dropped 8 bases, with 14 bases sitting between them. CDR3 length equals 13 residues. CDR1 is MNHEY, CDR2 SMNVEV, per germline (reference sequence). CDR3 residues: CASSPGGGFTQYF. CDR3 nucleotides: TGTGCCAGCAGTCCCGGCGGGGGCTTTACGCAGTATTTT.

The chain uses TRBV4-2 and TRBJ1-2; 8 nucleotides agree with TRBD1. The CDR3 extends over 15 amino acids. Germline V gene lookup returns CDR1 LGHNA and CDR2 YNFKEQ. V shed 4 bases and J 4 bases; nucleotides not matched to a gene: 8. CDR3 residues: CASSPDRERGYGYTF. The CDR3 DNA reads TGTGCCAGCAGCCCGGACAGGGAGAGGGGCTATGGCTACACCTTC.

The rearrangement links TRBV4-1 to TRBJ1-2, with 8 bases identical to TRBD1. The CDR3 contains 14 residues. The germline V gene has CDR1 MGHRA and CDR2 YSYEKL. The junction had 4 bases not matched to a gene; V was cut back by 3 bases and J by 4 bases. The CDR3 is CASSQPTGGYGYTF. The CDR3 DNA reads as TGCGCCAGCAGCCAGCCCACAGGGGGCTATGGCTACACCTTC.

This clone was counted only a few times. The chain uses TRBV5-4 and TRBJ2-5, with 10 bases lining up with TRBD2. The J call may be mistaken, given a closer DNA end match to TRBJ2-7. Germline CDR1 SGHNT, CDR2 YYREEE (reference sequence). There are 16 residues in the CDR3. The CDR3 loop reads CASSLGGTSASYEQYF. CDR3 coding DNA: TGTGCCAGCAGCTTAGGGGGGACTAGCGCTTCCTACGAGCAGTACTTC.

V is TRBV7-6 and J is TRBJ2-5, with 9 bases that match TRBD1. The J call may be wrong; the DNA end is better matched by TRBJ2-7. The CDR3 is made up of 12 amino acids. Looked up from germline, CDR1 is SGHVS and CDR2 is FNYEAQ. The CDR3 nucleotides read TGTGCCAGCAGCTCGACAGGGGGCGAGCAGTACTTC. Translating gives CASSSTGGEQYF.

This chain joins TRBV19 and TRBJ2-7; no clear D gene. Germline CDR1 is LNHDA and CDR2 is SQIVND (reference sequence). Trimming took 4 bases from V and 1 from J, leaving 11 bases between them. This CDR3 is built from 14 residues. The CDR3 loop reads CASSKSAGSYEQYF. The DNA for the CDR3 is TGTGCCAGTAGTAAGAGTGCAGGATCCTACGAGCAGTACTTC.

This clone was seen a few times. The chain uses TRBV7-9 and TRBJ1-1; 7 nucleotides align to TRBD1. The ends lost 0 bases at V and 1 base at J; junction bases unmatched: 2. The germline CDR1 and CDR2 sequences are SEHNR and FQNEAQ (reference sequence). The CDR3 consists of 15 residues. CDR3 DNA: TGTGCCAGCAGCTTAGCGAACAGGGGGAACACTGAAGCTTTCTTT. It translates to CASSLANRGNTEAFF.

The chain uses TRBV18 and TRBJ2-2; D might be TRBD2 (6 bases). The V end was cut by 3 bases, the J end by 2 bases, with 10 bases between. The CDR3 is 15 residues long. The germline CDR1 and CDR2 sequences are KGHSH and LQKENI. Here the CDR3 DNA reads TGTGCCAGCTCACCCCCGGGACTTAACACCGGGGAGCTGTTTTTT. It yields the protein CASSPPGLNTGELFF.

This clone occurred a few times. The V and J genes are TRBV6-1 and TRBJ1-5; 7 bases agree with TRBD1. The V segment lost 4 bases and the J segment 2 bases; nucleotides outside the gene matches: 5. Germline V gene lookup returns CDR1 MNHNS and CDR2 SASEGT. CDR3 length: 15 amino acids. CDR3: CASSGQGLGNQPQHF. CDR3 coding DNA: TGTGCCAGCAGTGGACAGGGTCTCGGCAATCAGCCCCAGCATTTT.